This TCR beta chain comes out of a study of patients and donors after allogeneic stem cell transplantation. TCRdb ran MiXCR on the RT-PCR reads and lists one entry per CDR3 protein. The sample has 90,000 to 120,000 distinct CDR3 sequences, approximately 40% seen once. Trimming took 6 bases from V and 0 from J, leaving 6 bases between them. This CDR3 is 13 amino acids long. Germline V lookup: CDR1 SNHLY, CDR2 FYNNEI. This chain connects TRBV2 to TRBJ1-3, with no clear D. Sequences were obtained from blood, either unsorted or a sorted T cell fraction (not recorded which). This sequence was found in a human donor who was either an allogeneic HSCT recipient or a stem cell or donor lymphocyte infusion donor (not recorded which). It is not recorded whose cells these are; they may come from a transplant donor. CDR3 sequence reads: CASRGISGNTIYF. The DNA of the CDR3 is TGTGCCAGCAGGGGAATCTCTGGAAACACCATATATTTT.